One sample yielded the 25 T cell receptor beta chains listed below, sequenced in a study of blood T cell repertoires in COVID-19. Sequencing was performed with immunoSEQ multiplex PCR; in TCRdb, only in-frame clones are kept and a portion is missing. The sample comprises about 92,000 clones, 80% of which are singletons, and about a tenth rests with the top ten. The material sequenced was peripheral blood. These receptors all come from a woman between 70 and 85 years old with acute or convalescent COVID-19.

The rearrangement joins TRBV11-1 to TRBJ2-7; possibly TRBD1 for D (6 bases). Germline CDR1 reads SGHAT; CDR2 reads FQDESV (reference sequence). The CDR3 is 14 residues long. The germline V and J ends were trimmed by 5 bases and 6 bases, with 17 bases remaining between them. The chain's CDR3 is CASSPSGVRSEQYF. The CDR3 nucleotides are TGTGCCAGCAGCCCTTCAGGGGTACGAAGCGAGCAGTACTTC.

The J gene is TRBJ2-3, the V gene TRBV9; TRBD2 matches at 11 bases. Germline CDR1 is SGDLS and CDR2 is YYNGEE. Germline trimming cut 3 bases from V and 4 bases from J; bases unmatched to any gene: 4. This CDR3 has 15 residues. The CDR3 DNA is TGTGCCAGCAGCGGTAGCGGGAGGGGGGCAGATACGCAGTATTTT. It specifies CASSGSGRGADTQYF.

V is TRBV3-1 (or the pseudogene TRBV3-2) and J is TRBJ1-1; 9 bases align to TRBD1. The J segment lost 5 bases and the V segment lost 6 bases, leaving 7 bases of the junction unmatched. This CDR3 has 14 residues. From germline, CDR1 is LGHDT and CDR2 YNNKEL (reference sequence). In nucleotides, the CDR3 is TGTGCCAGCAGTCAGCCGACAGGGGGGACTGAAGCTTTCTTT. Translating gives CASSQPTGGTEAFF.

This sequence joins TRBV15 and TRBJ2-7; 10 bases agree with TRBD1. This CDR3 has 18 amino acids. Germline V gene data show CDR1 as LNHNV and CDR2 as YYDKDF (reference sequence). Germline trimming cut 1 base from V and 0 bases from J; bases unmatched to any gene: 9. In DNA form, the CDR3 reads TGTGCCACCAGCAGAGCGCCCCGGACAGGGGGGAGCTCCTACGAGCAGTACTTC. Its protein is CATSRAPRTGGSSYEQYF.

This CDR3 is CASSQSSGSTGELFF. CDR3 bases: TGCGCCAGCAGCCAGTCTAGCGGGAGTACCGGGGAGCTGTTTTTT. The chain is built from TRBV4-1 and TRBJ2-2; 10 positions agree with TRBD2. Germline assignment: CDR1 MGHRA and CDR2 YSYEKL. The CDR3 is made up of 15 amino acids. V shed 3 bases, J shed 5 bases, and the junction held 3 bases outside the gene matches.

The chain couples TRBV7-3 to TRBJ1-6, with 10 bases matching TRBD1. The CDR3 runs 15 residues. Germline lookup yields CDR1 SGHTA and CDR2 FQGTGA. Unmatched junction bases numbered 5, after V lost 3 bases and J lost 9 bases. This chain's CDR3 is CASSLTDRGVSPLHF. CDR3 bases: TGTGCCAGCAGCTTGACGGACAGGGGGGTTTCACCCCTCCACTTT.

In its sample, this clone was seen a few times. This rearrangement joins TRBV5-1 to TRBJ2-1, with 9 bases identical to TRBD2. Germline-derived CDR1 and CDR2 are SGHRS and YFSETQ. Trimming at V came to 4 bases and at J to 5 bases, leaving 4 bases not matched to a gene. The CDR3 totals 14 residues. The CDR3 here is CASSKSGGNNEQFF. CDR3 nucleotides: TGCGCCAGCAGCAAGAGCGGGGGGAACAATGAGCAGTTCTTC.

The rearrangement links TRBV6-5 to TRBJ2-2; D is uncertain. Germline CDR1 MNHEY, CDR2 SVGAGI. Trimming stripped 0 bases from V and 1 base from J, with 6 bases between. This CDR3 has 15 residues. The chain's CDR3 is CASSYSFLNTGELFF. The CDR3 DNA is TGTGCCAGCAGTTACTCGTTCTTGAACACCGGGGAGCTGTTTTTT.

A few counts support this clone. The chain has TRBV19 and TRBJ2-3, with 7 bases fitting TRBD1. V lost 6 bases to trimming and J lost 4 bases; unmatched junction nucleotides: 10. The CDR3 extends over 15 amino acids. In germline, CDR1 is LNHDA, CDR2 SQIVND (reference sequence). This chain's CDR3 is CASSLSGQGADTQYF. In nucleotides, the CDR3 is TGTGCCAGTAGCCTGTCGGGGCAGGGGGCAGATACGCAGTATTTT. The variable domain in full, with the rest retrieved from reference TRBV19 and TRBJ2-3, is DGGITQSPKYLFRKEGQNVTLSCEQNLNHDAMYWYRQDPGQGLRLIYYSQIVNDFQKGDIAEGYSVSREKKESFPLTVTSAQKNPTAFYLCASSLSGQGADTQYFGPGTRLTVL.

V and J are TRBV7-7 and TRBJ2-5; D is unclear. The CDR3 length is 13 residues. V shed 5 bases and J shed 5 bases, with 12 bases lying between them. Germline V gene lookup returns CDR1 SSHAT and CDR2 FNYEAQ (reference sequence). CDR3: CASSLPGEETQYF. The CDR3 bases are TGTGCCAGCAGCCTCCCCGGTGAGGAGACCCAGTACTTC.

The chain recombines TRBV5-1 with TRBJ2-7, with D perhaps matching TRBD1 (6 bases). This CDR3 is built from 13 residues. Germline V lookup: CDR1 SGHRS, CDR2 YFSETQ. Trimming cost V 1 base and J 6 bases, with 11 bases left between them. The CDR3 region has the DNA TGCGCCAGCAGCTTGCTAACAGGGCCCGAGCAGTACTTC. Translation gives CASSLLTGPEQYF.

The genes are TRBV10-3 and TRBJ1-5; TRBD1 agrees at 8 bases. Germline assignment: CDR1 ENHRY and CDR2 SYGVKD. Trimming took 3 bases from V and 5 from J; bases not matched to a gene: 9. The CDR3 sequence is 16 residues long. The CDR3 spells CAISDSDRGKDQPQHF. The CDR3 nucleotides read TGTGCCATCAGTGATTCCGACAGGGGCAAAGATCAGCCCCAGCATTTT.

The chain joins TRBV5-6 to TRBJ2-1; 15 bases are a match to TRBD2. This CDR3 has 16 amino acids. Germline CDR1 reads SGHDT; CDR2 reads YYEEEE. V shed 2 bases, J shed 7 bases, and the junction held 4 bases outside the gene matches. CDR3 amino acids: CASSFGLAGGGNEQFF. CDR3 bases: TGTGCCAGCAGCTTCGGACTAGCGGGAGGGGGGAATGAGCAGTTCTTC.

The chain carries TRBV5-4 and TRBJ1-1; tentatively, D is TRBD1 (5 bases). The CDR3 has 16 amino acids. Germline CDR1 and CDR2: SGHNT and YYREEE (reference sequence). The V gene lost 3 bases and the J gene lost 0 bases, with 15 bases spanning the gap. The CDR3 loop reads CASSSGQEGVNTEAFF. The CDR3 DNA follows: TGTGCCAGCAGCTCCGGGCAGGAAGGGGTGAACACTGAAGCTTTCTTT.

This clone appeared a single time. CDR3: CASRGGGYTGELFF. In DNA, the CDR3 is TGTGCCAGCAGGGGCGGAGGTTACACCGGGGAGCTGTTTTTT. The chain combines TRBV11-1 with TRBJ2-2; maybe TRBD2 (5 bases). Trimming left V 6 bases short and J 3 bases short, with 11 bases between. Per germline, CDR1 SGHAT and CDR2 FQDESV (reference sequence). The CDR3 is 14 amino acids.

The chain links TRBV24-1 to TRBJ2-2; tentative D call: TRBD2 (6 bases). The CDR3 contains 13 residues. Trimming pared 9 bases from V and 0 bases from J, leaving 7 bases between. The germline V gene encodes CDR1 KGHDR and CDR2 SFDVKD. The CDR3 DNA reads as TGTGCCACCGGGACTTCGAACACCGGGGAGCTGTTTTTT. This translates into CATGTSNTGELFF.

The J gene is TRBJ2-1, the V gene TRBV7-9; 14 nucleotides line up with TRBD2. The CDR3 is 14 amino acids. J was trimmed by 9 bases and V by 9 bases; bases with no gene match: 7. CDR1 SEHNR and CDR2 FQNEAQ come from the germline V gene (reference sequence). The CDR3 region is CASRTSGGSGEQFF. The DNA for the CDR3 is TGTGCCAGTAGGACTAGCGGGGGGTCAGGTGAGCAGTTCTTC.

The CDR3 protein is CASTRQGPGNTIYF. As DNA, the CDR3 is TGTGCCAGTACACGACAGGGCCCTGGAAACACCATATATTTT. The chain carries TRBV28 and TRBJ1-3; 7 bases are shared with TRBD1. From germline, CDR1 is MDHEN and CDR2 SYDVKM. Losses at the gene ends were 9 bases for V and 2 bases for J; bases not matched to a gene: 7. The CDR3 is 14 residues long.

The CDR3 loop reads CASSLGGVNSADTQYF. CDR3 DNA: TGTGCCAGCAGCTTAGGCGGCGTCAATAGCGCAGATACGCAGTATTTT. This chain joins TRBV11-3 and TRBJ2-3, with TRBD2 as a possible D gene (5 bases). This CDR3 has 16 amino acids. CDR1 is SGHNT and CDR2 is YENEEA in the germline V gene. V lost 1 base and J lost 4, with 15 bases in between.

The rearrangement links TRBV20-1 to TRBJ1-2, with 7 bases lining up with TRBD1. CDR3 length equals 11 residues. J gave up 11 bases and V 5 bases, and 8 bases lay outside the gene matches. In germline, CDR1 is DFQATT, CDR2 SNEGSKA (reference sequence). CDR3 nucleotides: TGCAGTGCTGGAATTGACAGGGATTACACCTTC. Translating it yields CSAGIDRDYTF.

The CDR3 bases are TGTGCCAGTAGTGCCCTCGAGACAGGGGGTATCTATGGCTACACCTTC. Protein: CASSALETGGIYGYTF. V and J are TRBV19 and TRBJ1-2; 9 nucleotides line up with TRBD1. The junction had 11 bases not matched to a gene; V was cut back by 5 bases and J by 4 bases. Looked up from germline, CDR1 is LNHDA and CDR2 is SQIVND (reference sequence). The CDR3 is 16 amino acids. Variable domain in full (rest from reference TRBV19 and TRBJ1-2): DGGITQSPKYLFRKEGQNVTLSCEQNLNHDAMYWYRQDPGQGLRLIYYSQIVNDFQKGDIAEGYSVSREKKESFPLTVTSAQKNPTAFYLCASSALETGGIYGYTFGSGTRLTVV.

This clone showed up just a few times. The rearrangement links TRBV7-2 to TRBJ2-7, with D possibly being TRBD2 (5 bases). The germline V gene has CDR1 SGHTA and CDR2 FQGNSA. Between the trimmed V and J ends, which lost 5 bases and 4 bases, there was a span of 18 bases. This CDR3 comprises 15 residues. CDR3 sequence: CASSLSSKSSYEQYF. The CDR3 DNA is TGTGCCAGCAGCCTGTCTAGCAAGTCGTCTTACGAGCAGTACTTC.

The CDR3 DNA sequence: TGTGCCAGCAGTTCCGGGACAGGTCCCAATGAGCAGTTCTTC. This encodes CASSSGTGPNEQFF. The genes are TRBV5-5 and TRBJ2-1, with 8 bases lining up with TRBD1. The length of the CDR3 is 14 residues. The V and J ends lost 5 bases and 6 bases, in that order; junction bases with no gene match: 7. CDR1 is SGHKS, CDR2 YYEKEE, per germline (reference sequence).

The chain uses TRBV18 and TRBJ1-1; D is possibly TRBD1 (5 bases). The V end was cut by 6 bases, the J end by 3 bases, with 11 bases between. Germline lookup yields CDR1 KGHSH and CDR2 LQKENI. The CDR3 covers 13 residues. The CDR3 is CASSLGGDTEAFF. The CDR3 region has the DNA TGTGCCAGCTCCCTGGGGGGGGACACTGAAGCTTTCTTT.

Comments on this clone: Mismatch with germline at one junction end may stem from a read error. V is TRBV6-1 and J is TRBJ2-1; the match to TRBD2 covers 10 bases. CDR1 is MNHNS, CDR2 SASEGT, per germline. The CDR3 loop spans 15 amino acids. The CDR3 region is CASSQAGGPSDEQFF. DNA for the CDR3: TGTGCCAGCAGTCAAGCGGGAGGGCCTTCCGATGAGCAGTTCTTC.